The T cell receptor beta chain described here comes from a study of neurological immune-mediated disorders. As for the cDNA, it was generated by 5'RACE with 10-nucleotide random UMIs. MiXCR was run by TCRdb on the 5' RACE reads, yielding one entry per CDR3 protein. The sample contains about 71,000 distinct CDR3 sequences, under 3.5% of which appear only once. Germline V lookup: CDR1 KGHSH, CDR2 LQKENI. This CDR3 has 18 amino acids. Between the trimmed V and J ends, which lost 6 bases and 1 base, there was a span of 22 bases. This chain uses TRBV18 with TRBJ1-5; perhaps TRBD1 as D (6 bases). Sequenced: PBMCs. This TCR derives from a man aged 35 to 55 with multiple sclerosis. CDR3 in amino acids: CASSPGTLAYGSNQPQHF. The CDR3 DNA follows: TGTGCCAGCTCCCCCGGGACACTCGCCTACGGGAGCAATCAGCCCCAGCATTTT.